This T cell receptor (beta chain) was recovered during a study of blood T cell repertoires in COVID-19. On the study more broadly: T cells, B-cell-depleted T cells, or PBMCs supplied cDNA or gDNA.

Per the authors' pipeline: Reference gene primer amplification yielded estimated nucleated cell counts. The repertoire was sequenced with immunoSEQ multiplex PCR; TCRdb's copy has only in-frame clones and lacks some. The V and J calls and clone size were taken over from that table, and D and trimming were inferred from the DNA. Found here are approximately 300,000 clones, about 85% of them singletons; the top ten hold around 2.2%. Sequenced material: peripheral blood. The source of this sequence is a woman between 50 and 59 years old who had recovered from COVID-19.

The CDR3 here is CASSLGRGDEKLFF. In DNA, the CDR3 is TGTGCCAGCAGCTTGGGCAGGGGAGATGAAAAACTGTTTTTT. The chain combines TRBV5-4 with TRBJ1-4; tentatively, D is TRBD1 (6 bases). The CDR3 consists of 14 residues. V lost 0 bases, J lost 6 bases, and 9 bases lay in between. The germline gives CDR1 SGHNT, CDR2 YYREEE (reference sequence). Based on the CDR3 plus reference TRBV5-4 and TRBJ1-4, the full variable domain is ETGVTQSPTHLIKTRGQQVTLRCSSQSGHNTVSWYQQALGQGPQFIFQYYREEENGRGNFPPRFSGLQFPNYSSELNVNALELDDSALYLCASSLGRGDEKLFFGSGTQLSVL.